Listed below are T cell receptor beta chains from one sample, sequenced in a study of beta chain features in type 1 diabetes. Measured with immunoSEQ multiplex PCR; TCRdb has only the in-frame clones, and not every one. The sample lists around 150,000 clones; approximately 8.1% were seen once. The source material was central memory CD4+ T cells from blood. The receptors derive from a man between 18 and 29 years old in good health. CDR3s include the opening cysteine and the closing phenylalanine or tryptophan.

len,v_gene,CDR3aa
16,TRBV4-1,CASSQDERAYTGELFF
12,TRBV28,CASGTGGWEQYF
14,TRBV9,CASSVGRHQETQYF
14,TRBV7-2,CASSLRVGTGELFF
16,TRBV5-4,CASSRPGLADYNEQFF
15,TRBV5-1,CASSLALGTGYGYTF
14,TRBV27,CASSSHSNTGELFF
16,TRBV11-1,CASSRQLAGGENEQFF
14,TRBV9,CASSYRVGANVLTF
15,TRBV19,CASSMVTGEDTEAFF
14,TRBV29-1,CSVDGGGGTDTQYF
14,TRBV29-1,CSVEDRRAGNTIYF
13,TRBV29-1,CSVRGTPNQPQHF
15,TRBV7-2,CASSQTGWVEKTQYF
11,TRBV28,CASRLVNEQYF
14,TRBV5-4,CASSSRGRKTEAFF
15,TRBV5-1,CASSLEGLPGEEQYF
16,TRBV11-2,CASSPPSGLASSEQYF
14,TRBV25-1,CASSADRGNEKLFF
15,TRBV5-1,CASSLSRGSEETQYF
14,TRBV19,CASSRGQVTGELFF
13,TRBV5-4,CASSQGGTDTQYF
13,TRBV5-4,CASSLDLTYEQYF
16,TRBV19,CASSTPTSGSIIEQFF
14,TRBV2,CASRMGQNTGELFF
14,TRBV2,CASGGTGRNQPQHF
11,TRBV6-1,CATHDSGVVYF
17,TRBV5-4,CASSGGGVLATYNEQFF
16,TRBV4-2,CASSPRSGRGPDTQYF
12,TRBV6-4,CASMGLADGEYF
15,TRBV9,CASSAPPGDNNEQFF
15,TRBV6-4,CASSEGAGDTDTQYF
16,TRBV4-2,CASSQPGQVTTDTQYF
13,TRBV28,CASSFPVTGELFF
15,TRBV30,CAWNDRASGSYEQYF
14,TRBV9,CASSVLRDGETQYF
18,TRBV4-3,CASSQDPNRDSSTDTQYF
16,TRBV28,CASSAPTARIQETQYF
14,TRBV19,CASSARQDGGEAFF
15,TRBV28,CASSLGAANTGELFF
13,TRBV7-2,CASSLEQGTEAFF
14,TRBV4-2,CASSHAGPYYEQYF
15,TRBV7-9,CASSLEGRGYSPLHF
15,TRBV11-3,CASSLVFGQLYEQYF
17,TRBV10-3,CAISESLSGSQPDTQYF
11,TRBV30,CAWSVLYEQYF
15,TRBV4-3,CASSQIAGDTGELFF
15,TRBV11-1,CASSPRLLTGYGYTF
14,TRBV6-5,CASSATGQSETQYF
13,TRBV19,CASSEGLNTEAFF